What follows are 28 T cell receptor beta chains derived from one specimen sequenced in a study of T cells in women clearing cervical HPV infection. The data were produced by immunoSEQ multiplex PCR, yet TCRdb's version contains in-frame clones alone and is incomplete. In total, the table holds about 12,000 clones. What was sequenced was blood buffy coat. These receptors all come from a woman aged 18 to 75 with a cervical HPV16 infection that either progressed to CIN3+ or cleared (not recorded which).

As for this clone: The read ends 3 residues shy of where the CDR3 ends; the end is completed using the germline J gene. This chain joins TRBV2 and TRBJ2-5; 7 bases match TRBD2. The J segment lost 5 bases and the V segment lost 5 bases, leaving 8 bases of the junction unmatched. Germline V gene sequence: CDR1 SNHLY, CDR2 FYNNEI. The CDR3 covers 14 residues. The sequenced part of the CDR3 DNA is TGTGCCAGCAGTAAGGTGGGGGGGTCGGAGACC. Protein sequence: CASSKVGGSET. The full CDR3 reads CASSKVGGSETQYF.

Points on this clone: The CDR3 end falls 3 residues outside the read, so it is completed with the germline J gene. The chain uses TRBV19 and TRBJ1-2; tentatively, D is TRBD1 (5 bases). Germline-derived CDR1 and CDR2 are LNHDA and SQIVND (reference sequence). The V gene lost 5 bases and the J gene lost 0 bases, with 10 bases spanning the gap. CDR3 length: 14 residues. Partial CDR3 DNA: TGTGCCAGTAGTCTGGGGGGAACTAACTATGGC. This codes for CASSLGGTNYG. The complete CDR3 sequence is CASSLGGTNYGYTF.

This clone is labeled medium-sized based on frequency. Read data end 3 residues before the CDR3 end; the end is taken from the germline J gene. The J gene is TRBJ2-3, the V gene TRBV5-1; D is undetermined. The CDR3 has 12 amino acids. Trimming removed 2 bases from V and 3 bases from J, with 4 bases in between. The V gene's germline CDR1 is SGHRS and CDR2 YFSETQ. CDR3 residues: CASSFQTDTQYF. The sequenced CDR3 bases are TGCGCCAGCAGCTTTCAGACAGATACG.

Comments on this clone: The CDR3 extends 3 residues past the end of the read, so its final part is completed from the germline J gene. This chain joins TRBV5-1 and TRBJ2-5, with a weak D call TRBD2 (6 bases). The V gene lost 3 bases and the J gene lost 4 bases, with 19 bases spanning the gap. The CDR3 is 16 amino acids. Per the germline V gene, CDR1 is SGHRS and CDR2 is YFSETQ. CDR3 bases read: TGCGCCAGCAGCTCGGACCGCACGGGACTCGCAGAGACC. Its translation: CASSSDRTGLAET. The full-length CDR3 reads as CASSSDRTGLAETQYF.

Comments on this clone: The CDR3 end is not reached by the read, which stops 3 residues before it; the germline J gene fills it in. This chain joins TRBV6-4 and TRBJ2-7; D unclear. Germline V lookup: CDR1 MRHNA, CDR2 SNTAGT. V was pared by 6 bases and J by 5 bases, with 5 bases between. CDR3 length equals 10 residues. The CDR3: CASRLDEQYF. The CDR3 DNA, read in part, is TGTGCCAGCAGATTAGACGAG.

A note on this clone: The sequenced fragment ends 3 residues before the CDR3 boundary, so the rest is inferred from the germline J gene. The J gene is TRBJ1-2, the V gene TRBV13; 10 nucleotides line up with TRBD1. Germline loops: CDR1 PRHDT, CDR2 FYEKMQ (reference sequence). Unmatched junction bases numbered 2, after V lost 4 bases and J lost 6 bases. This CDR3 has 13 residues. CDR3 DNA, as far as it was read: TGTGCCAGCAGCTCCGGGACAGGGGATGGC. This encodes CASSSGTGDG. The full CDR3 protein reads CASSSGTGDGYTF. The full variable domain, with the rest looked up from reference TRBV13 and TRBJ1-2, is AAGVIQSPRHLIKEKRETATLKCYPIPRHDTVYWYQQGPGQDPQFLISFYEKMQSDKGSIPDRFSAQQFSDYHSELNMSSLELGDSALYFCASSSGTGDGYTFGSGTRLTVV.

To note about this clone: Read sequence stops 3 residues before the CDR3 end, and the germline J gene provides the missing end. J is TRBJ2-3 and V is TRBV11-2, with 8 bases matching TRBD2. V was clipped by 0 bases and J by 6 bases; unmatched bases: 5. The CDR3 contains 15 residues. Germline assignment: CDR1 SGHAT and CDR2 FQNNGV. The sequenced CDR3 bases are TGTGCCAGCAGCTTAGATGGCGGGGGGTGGGATACG. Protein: CASSLDGGGWDT. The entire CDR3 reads CASSLDGGGWDTQYF.

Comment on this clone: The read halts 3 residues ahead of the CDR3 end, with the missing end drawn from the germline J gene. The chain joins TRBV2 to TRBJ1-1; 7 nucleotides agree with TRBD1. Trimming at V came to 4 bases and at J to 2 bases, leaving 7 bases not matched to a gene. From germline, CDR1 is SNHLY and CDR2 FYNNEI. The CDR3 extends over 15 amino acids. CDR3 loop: CASSVAGGQNTEAFF. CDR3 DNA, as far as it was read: TGTGCCAGCAGTGTGGCAGGGGGGCAAAACACTGAA.

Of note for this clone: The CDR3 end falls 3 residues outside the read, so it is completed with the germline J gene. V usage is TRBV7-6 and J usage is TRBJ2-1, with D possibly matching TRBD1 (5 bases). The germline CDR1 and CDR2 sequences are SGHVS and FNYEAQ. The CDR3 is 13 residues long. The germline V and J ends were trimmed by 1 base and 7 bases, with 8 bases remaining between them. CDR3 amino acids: CASSLGTRNEQFF. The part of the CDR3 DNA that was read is TGTGCCAGCAGCTTAGGGACACGTAATGAG.

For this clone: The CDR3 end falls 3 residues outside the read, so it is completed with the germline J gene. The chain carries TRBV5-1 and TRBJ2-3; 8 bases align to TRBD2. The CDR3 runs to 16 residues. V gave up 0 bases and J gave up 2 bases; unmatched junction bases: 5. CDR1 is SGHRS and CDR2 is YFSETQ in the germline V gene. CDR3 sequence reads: CASSLGSGGLTDTQYF. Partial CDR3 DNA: TGCGCCAGCAGCTTGGGGAGCGGGGGTCTCACAGATACG.

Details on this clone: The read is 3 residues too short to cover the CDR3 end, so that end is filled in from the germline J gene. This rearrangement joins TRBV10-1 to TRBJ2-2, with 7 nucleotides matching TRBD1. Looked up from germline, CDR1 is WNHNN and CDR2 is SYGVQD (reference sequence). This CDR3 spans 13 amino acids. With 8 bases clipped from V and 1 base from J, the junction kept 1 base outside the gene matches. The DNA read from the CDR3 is TGCGCCAGCGGGGACAGGAACACCGGGGAG. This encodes CASGDRNTGE. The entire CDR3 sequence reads CASGDRNTGELFF.

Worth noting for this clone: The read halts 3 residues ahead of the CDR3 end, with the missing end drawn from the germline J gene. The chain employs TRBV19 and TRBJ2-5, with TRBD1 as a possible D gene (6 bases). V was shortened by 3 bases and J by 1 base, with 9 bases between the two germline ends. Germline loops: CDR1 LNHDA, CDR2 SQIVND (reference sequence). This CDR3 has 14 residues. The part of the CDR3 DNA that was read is TGTGCCAGTAGTATGGTAGGGGGCCAAGAGACC. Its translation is CASSMVGGQET. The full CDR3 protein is CASSMVGGQETQYF.

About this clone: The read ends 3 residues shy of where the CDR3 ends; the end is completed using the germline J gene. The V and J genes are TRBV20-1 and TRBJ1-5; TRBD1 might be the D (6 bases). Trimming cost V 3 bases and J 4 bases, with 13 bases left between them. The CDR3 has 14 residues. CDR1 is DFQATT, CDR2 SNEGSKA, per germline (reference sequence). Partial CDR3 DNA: TGCAGTGCTAGCGAAGTAAGGGGGAATCAGCCC. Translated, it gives CSASEVRGNQP. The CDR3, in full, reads CSASEVRGNQPQHF.

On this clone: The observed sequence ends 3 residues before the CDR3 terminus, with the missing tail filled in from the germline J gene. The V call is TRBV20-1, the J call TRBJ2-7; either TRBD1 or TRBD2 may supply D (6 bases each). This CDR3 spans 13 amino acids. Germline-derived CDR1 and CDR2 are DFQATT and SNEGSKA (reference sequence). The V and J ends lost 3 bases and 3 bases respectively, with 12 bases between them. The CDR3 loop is CSASAGQDYEQYF. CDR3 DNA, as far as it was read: TGCAGTGCTAGCGCGGGACAAGACTACGAG.

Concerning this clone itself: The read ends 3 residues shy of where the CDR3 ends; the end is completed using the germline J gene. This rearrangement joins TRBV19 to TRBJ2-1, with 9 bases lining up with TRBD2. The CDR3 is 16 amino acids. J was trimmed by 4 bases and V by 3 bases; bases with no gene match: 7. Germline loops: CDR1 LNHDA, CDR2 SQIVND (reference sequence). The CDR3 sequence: CASSIGTRGGYNEQFF. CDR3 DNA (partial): TGTGCCAGTAGTATTGGGACGCGGGGGGGGTACAATGAG. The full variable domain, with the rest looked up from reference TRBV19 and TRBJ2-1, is DGGITQSPKYLFRKEGQNVTLSCEQNLNHDAMYWYRQDPGQGLRLIYYSQIVNDFQKGDIAEGYSVSREKKESFPLTVTSAQKNPTAFYLCASSIGTRGGYNEQFFGPGTRLTVL.

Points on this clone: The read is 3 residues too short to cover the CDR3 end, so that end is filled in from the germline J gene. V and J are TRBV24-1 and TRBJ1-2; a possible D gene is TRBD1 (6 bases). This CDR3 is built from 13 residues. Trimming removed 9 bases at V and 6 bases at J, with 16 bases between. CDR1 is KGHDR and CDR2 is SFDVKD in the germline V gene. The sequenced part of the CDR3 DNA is TGTGCCACCTCTCAGGGGACGGCCCATGGC. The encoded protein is CATSQGTAHG. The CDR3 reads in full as CATSQGTAHGYTF.

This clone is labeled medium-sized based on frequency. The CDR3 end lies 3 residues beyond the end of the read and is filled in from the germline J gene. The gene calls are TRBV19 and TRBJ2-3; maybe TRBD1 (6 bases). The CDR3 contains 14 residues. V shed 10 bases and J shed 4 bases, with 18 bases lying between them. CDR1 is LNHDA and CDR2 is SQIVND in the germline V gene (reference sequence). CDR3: CATRVNRVADTQYF. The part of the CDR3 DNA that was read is TGTGCCACAAGGGTGAACAGGGTTGCAGATACG.

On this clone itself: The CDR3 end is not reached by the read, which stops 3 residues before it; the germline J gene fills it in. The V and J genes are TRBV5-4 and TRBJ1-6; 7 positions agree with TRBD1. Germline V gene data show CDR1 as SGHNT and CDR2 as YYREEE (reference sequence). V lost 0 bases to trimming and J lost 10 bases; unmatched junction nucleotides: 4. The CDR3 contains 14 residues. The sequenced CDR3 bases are TGTGCCAGCAGCTTGGCGGGACAGCGCTCACCC. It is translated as CASSLAGQRSP. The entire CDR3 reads CASSLAGQRSPLHF.

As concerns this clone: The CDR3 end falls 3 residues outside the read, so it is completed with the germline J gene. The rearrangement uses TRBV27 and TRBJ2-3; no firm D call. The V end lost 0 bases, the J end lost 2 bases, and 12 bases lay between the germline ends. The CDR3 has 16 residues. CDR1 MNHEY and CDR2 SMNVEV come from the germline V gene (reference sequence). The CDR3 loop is CASSLSKRPHTDTQYF. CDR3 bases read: TGTGCCAGCAGTTTATCGAAAAGGCCACACACAGATACG.

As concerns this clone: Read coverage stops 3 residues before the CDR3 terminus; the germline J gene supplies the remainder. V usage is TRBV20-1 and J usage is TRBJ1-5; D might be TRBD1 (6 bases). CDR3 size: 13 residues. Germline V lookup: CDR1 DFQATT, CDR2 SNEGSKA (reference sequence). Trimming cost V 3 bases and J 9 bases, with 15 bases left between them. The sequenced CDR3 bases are TGCAGTGCTAGTAGGGGGGGCGGGGGGCCC. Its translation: CSASRGGGGP. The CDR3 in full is CSASRGGGGPQHF.

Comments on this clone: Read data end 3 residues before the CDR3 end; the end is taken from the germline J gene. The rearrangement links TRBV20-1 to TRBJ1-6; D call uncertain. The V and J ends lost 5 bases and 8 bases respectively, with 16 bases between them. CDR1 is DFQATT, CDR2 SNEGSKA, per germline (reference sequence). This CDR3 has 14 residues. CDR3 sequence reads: CSAQVGGQDSPLHF. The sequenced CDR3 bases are TGCAGTGCTCAAGTCGGTGGTCAGGATTCACCC.

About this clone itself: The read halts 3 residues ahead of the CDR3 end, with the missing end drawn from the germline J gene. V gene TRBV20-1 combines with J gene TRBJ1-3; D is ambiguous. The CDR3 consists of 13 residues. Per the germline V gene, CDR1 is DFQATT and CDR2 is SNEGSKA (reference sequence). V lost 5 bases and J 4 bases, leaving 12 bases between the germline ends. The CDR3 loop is CSAFSERGNTIYF. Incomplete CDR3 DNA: TGCAGTGCTTTTTCGGAGCGCGGAAACACC.

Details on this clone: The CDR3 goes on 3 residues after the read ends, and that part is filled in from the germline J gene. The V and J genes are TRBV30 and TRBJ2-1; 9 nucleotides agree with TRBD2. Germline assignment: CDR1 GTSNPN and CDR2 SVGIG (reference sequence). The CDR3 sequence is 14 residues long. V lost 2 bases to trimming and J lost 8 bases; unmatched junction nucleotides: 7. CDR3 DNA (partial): TGTGCCTGGAGTAACGGACTAGCGATCGATGAG. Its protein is CAWSNGLAIDE. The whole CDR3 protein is CAWSNGLAIDEQFF. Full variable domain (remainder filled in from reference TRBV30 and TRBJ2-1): SQTIHQWPATLVQPVGSPLSLECTVEGTSNPNLYWYRQAAGRGLQLLFYSVGIGQISSEVPQNLSASRPQDRQFILSSKKLLLSDSGFYLCAWSNGLAIDEQFFGPGTRLTVL.

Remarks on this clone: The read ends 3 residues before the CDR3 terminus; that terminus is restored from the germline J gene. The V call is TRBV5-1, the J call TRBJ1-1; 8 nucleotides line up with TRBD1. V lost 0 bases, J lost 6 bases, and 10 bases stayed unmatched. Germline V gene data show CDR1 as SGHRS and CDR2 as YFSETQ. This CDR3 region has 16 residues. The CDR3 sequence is CASSLGRDRSNAEAFF. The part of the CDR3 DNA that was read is TGCGCCAGCAGCTTGGGGCGGGACAGGTCTAACGCTGAA.

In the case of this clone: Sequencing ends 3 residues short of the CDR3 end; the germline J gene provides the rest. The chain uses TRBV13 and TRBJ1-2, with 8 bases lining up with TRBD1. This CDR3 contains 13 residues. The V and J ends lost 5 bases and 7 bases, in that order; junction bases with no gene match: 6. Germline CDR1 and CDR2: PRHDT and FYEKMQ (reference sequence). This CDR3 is CASSRQGRAGYTF. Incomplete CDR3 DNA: TGTGCCAGCAGCCGACAGGGGAGGGCTGGC.

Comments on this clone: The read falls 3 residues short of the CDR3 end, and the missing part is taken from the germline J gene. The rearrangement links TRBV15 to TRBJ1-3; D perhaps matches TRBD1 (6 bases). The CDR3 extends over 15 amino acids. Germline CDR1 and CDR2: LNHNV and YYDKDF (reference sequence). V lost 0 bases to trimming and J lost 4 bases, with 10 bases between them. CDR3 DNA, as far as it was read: TGTGCCACCAGCAGAGATCGGGGGGCCGGAAACACC. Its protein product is CATSRDRGAGNT. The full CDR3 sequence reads CATSRDRGAGNTIYF.

The covered CDR3 bases are TGTGCCAGCAGTGTCGGACAGGGGGCTACAGATACG. It is translated as CASSVGQGATDT. In full, the CDR3 is CASSVGQGATDTQYF. V is TRBV6-1 and J is TRBJ2-3; 11 positions agree with TRBD1. The read ends 3 residues before the CDR3 terminus; that terminus is restored from the germline J gene. Per the germline V gene, CDR1 is MNHNS and CDR2 is SASEGT. Trimming took 4 bases from V and 3 from J; bases not matched to a gene: 3. The CDR3 consists of 15 residues.

CDR3 loop: CASVSGSNTGELFF. The sequenced part of the CDR3 DNA is TGTGCCAGCGTTAGCGGGTCGAACACCGGGGAG. J is TRBJ2-2 and V is TRBV28; 7 bases align to TRBD2. The read finishes 3 residues shy of the CDR3 end, and the germline J gene is used to complete it. Germline V lookup: CDR1 MDHEN, CDR2 SYDVKM. This CDR3 spans 14 amino acids. After removal of 8 bases from V and 0 bases from J, the junction contained 3 bases not matched to a gene.